This T cell receptor beta chain was sequenced during a study of T cells after yellow fever vaccination. Study observations and caveats: In FACS-sorted repertoires, abundant clonotypes from the bulk population could appear as contaminants. Peak timing came faster in the weaker secondary response, day 5 versus 15. Subsequent to the booster, the majority of primary-vaccination clones reappeared (approximately 95% CD4, approximately 90% CD8).

This clonotype occurred a few times. Its target is unknown. A universal primer site and UMIs were added as TCR cDNA was made by 5'RACE template switching. TCRdb itself ran the 5' RACE reads through MiXCR, one entry per CDR3 protein. The profile shows about 320,000 distinct CDR3 sequences, approximately 11% of them singletons. V was pared by 1 base and J by 6 bases, with 6 bases between. Germline CDR1 and CDR2: DFQATT and SNEGSKA (reference sequence). The CDR3 is made up of 12 amino acids. The chain links TRBV20-1 to TRBJ2-2; possibly TRBD2 for D (5 bases). Sequencing used CD4+ T cells sorted from PBMCs, obtained 45 days after the yellow fever booster vaccination. The sequence was obtained from a man aged 18 to 29 who received the YFV17D yellow fever vaccine. The CDR3 is CSARGRSGELFF. As DNA, the CDR3 is TGCAGTGCTAGAGGGAGGTCCGGGGAGCTGTTTTTT.